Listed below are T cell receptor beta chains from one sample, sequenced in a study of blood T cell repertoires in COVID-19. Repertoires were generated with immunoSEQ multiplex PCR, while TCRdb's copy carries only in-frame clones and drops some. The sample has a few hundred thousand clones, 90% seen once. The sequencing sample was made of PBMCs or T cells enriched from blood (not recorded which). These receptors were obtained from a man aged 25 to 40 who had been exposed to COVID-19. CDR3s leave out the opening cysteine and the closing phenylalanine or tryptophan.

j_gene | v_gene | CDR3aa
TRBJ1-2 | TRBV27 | ASRAMGQGKGYT
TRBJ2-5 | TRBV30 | AWSVGEETQY
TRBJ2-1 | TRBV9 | ASSSADLSYNEQF
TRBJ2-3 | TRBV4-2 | ASSYPERGAGSTDTQY
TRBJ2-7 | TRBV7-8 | ASSSRVSSYEQY
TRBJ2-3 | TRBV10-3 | AGKGGGSTDTQY
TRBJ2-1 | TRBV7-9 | ASSLVFPAGGLSYNEQF
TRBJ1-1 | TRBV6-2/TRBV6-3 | ASSYSKGALTEAF
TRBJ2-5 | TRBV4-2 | ASSQATATPYQETQY
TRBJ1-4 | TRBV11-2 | ASSLFTADEKLF
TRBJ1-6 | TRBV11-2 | ASSFGLSSYNSPLH
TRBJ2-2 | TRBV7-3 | ASSFAGNTGELF
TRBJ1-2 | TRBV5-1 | ASSLVGQGQGYT
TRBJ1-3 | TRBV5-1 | ASSLAAGMGNTIY
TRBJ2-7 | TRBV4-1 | ASSQVFRQGGYEQY
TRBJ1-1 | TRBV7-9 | ASSFLYRLNTEAF
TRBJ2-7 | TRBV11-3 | ASSLSGAEQY
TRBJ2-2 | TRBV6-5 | ASSRGGTGELF
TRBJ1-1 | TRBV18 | ASSPPGQNTEAF
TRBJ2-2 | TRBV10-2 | ASSRSSGGLNTGELF
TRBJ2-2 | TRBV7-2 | ASSPQGSGELF
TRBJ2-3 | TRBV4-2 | ASSRERGAGDTQY
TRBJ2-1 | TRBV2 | ASNGNSGGTYNEQF
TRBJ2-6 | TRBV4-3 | ASSQAGNSGANVLT
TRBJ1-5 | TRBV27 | ASSLQAGQPQH
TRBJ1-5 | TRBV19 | ASSIRHSSNQPQH
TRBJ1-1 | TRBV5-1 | ASWLGQGNTEAF
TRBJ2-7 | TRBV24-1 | GLGLAGSSYEQY
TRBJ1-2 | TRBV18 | ASSELGQTNYGYT
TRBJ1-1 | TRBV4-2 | ASRQDPLTGAIEAF
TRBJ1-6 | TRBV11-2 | ASSFPTDSTPFDSPLH
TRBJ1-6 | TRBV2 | ASSEDRTNNSPLH
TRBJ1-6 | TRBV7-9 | ASSLGQGNGGSPLH